Listed below are T cell receptor beta chains from one sample, sequenced in a study of cytomegalovirus exposure and HLA in healthy donors. The repertoire was sequenced with immunoSEQ multiplex PCR; TCRdb's copy has only in-frame clones and lacks some. The sample yields 130,000 to 150,000 clones, about nine tenths seen once. The sequenced sample consisted of PBMCs. The receptors here all came from a young man in good health and CMV-seronegative. Each CDR3 is given with its conserved first and last residue. A D gene is named only where the DNA matches it firmly. Clone size is shown for a subset of rows, as once, few, many or a class of expanded clone.

cdr3_length j_call d_call clone_size v_call cdr3_aa cdr3_nt
15 TRBJ1-1 - - TRBV27 CASSMIREVTTEAFF TGTGCCAGCAGTATGATCCGGGAGGTAACGACTGAAGCTTTCTTT
15 TRBJ2-1 - once TRBV28 CASSVLETAYNEQFF TGTGCCAGCTCGGTTTTGGAGACAGCCTACAATGAGCAGTTCTTC
12 TRBJ2-7 - - TRBV2 CASSKGGYEQYF TGTGCCAGCAGCAAAGGGGGCTACGAGCAGTACTTC
14 TRBJ1-2 TRBD1 - TRBV6-5 CASSYSEGGGGYTF TGTGCCAGCAGTTACTCGGAAGGGGGCGGCGGCTACACCTTC
16 TRBJ1-2 TRBD1 - TRBV2 CASSVPSGGNNYGYTF TGTGCCAGCAGTGTCCCGTCAGGGGGAAATAACTATGGCTACACCTTC
15 TRBJ2-1 TRBD2 - TRBV7-6 CASSQLAGGNNEQFF TGTGCCAGCAGCCAACTAGCGGGAGGGAACAATGAGCAGTTCTTC
13 TRBJ2-7 - - TRBV5-1 CASSLTENYEQYF TGCGCCAGCAGCTTGACTGAGAACTACGAGCAGTACTTC
14 TRBJ2-7 TRBD2 - TRBV28 CASSFFAGGFEQYF TGTGCCAGCAGTTTCTTCGCGGGAGGGTTCGAGCAGTACTTC
17 TRBJ1-2 - - TRBV4-1 CASSPRQVENPNYGYTF TGCGCCAGCAGCCCGAGACAGGTGGAGAATCCTAACTATGGCTACACCTTC
17 TRBJ2-2 TRBD2 - TRBV7-2 CASSRRPAGGRPGELFF TGTGCCAGCAGCCGCAGGCCAGCGGGGGGGCGGCCCGGGGAGCTGTTTTTT
16 TRBJ2-1 TRBD1 - TRBV28 CASSPRTGAINDEQFF TGTGCCAGCAGTCCAAGGACAGGGGCCATAAACGATGAGCAGTTCTTC
15 TRBJ2-5 TRBD2 few TRBV5-4 CASSTTSGGAQTQYF TGTGCCAGCAGCACGACTAGCGGGGGGGCGCAGACCCAGTACTTC
14 TRBJ2-3 TRBD1 - TRBV5-1 CASSGDSGTDTQYF TGCGCCAGCAGCGGGGACAGCGGCACAGATACGCAGTATTTT
15 TRBJ1-3 - - TRBV30 CAWSVSGSSGNTIYF TGTGCCTGGAGTGTGTCTGGGAGCTCTGGAAACACCATATATTTT
15 TRBJ2-5 - - TRBV5-6 CASSLVGPRPETQYF TGTGCCAGCAGCTTGGTCGGTCCCCGTCCCGAGACCCAGTACTTC
14 TRBJ2-7 TRBD2 - TRBV5-4 CASKIAGEGYEQYF TGTGCCAGCAAAATAGCGGGAGAAGGGTACGAGCAGTACTTC
14 TRBJ1-2 TRBD1 - TRBV5-1 CASSLAGQGDGYTF TGCGCCAGCAGCTTGGCGGGACAGGGAGATGGCTACACCTTC
13 TRBJ2-5 - - TRBV7-8 CASTRPGSETQYF TGTGCCAGCACCCGCCCGGGAAGCGAGACCCAGTACTTC